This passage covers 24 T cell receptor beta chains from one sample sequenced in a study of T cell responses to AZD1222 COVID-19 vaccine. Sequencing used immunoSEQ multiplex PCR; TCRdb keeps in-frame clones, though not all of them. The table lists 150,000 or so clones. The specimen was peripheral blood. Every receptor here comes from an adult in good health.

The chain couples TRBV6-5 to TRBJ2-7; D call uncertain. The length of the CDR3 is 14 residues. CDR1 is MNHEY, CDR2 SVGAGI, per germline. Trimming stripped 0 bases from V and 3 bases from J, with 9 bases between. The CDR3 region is CASSYSNQVYEQYF. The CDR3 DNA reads TGTGCCAGCAGTTACTCGAACCAGGTCTACGAGCAGTACTTC.

In DNA form, the CDR3 reads TGTGCCAGCACTCAAAGGCAGGGGAATCAGCCCCAGCATTTT. Its protein is CASTQRQGNQPQHF. V is TRBV27 and J is TRBJ1-5, with a possible D match to TRBD1 (6 bases). Trimming pared 7 bases from V and 4 bases from J, leaving 14 bases between. Germline V CDR1 and CDR2: MNHEY, SMNVEV (reference sequence). The CDR3 sequence is 14 residues long.

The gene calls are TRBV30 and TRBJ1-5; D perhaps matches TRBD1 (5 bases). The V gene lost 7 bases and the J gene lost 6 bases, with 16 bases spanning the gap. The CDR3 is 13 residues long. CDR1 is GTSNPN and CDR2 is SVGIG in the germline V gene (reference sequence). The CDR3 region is CASSPGPGQPQHF. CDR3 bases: TGTGCCTCCTCACCGGGACCGGGTCAGCCCCAGCATTTT.

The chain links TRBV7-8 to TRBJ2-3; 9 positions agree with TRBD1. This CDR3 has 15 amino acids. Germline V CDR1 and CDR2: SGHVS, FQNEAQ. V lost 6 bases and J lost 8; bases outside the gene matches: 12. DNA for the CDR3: TGTGCCAGCAGACCAAACAGGGGGCCGAGGGGTACGCAGTATTTT. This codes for CASRPNRGPRGTQYF.

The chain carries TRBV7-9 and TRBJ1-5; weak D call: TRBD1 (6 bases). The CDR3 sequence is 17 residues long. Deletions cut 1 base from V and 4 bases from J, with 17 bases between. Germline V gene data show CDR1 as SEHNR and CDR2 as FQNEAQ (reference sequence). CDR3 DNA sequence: TGTGCCAGCAGCTTAGATCTACCAGGACAGCGGAATCAGCCCCAGCATTTT. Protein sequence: CASSLDLPGQRNQPQHF.

The CDR3: CASSQKQGGFEDSPLHF. CDR3 nucleotide sequence: TGTGCCAGCAGCCAAAAACAGGGTGGGTTTGAGGATTCACCCCTCCACTTT. The V gene is TRBV4-2, the J gene TRBJ1-6, with D possibly matching TRBD1 (6 bases). Trimming left V 2 bases short and J 8 bases short, with 19 bases between. Germline CDR1 is LGHNA and CDR2 is YNFKEQ. This CDR3 has 17 residues.

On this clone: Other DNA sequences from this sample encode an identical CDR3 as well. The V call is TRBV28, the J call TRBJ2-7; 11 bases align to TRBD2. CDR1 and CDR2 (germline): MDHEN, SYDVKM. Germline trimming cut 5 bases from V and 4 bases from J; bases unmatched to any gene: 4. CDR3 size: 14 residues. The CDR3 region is CASSKTSGGYEQYF. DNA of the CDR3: TGTGCCAGCAGTAAAACTAGCGGGGGATACGAGCAGTACTTC.

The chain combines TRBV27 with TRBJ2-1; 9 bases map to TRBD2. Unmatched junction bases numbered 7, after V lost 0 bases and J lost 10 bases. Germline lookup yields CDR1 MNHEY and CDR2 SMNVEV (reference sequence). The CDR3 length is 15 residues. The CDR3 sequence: CASSLSSGGYSEQFF. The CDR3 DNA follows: TGTGCCAGCAGTTTATCTAGCGGGGGCTATTCGGAGCAGTTCTTC.

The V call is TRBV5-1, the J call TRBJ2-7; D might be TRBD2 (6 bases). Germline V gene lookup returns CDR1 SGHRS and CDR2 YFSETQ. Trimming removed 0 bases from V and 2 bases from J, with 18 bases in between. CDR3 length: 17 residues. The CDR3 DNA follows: TGCGCCAGCAGCTTGGCCTCGGAGGGCCTTACAACCTACGAGCAGTACTTC. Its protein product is CASSLASEGLTTYEQYF.

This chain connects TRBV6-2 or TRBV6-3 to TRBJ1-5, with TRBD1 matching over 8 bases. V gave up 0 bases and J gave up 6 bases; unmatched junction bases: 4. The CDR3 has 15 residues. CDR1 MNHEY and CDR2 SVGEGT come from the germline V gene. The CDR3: CASSYSGQGGQPQHF. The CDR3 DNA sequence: TGTGCCAGCAGTTACTCCGGACAGGGAGGTCAGCCCCAGCATTTT.

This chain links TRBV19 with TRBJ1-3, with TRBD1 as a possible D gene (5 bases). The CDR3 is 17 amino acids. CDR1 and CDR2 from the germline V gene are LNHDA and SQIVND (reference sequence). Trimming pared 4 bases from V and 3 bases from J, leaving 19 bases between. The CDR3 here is CASSTTGHGRGGNTIYF. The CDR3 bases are TGTGCCAGTAGTACGACGGGGCACGGGCGAGGTGGAAACACCATATATTTT.

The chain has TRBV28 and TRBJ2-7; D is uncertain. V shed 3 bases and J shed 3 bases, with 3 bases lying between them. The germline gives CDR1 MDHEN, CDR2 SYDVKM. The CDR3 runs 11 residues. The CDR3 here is CASSFGYEQYF. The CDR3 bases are TGTGCCAGCAGTTTTGGCTACGAGCAGTACTTC.

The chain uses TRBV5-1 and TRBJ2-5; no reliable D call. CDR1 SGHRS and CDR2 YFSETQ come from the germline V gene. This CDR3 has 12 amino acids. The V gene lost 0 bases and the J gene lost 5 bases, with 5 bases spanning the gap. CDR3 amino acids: CASSLDGETQYF. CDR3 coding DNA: TGCGCCAGCAGCTTGGACGGGGAGACCCAGTACTTC.

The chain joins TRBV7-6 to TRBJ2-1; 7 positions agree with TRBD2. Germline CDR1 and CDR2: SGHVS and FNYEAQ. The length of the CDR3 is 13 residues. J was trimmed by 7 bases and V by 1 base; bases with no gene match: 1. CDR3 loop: CASSLGEGNEQFF. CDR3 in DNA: TGTGCCAGCAGCTTAGGGGAGGGGAATGAGCAGTTCTTC.

CDR3 residues: CAWSLGANTEAFF. CDR3 DNA sequence: TGTGCCTGGAGTCTTGGGGCGAACACTGAAGCTTTCTTT. The chain combines TRBV30 with TRBJ1-1; D is perhaps TRBD1 (5 bases). V lost 2 bases and J lost 1, with 8 bases in between. Germline CDR1 reads GTSNPN; CDR2 reads SVGIG (reference sequence). The CDR3 sequence is 13 residues long.

As DNA, the CDR3 is TGTGCCAGCAGCTTCTCTAGCGGGGGGGGCCGGGAGCTGTTTTTT. It yields the protein CASSFSSGGGRELFF. The chain couples TRBV11-3 to TRBJ2-2, with 12 bases matching TRBD2. The CDR3 extends over 15 amino acids. Germline values: CDR1 SGHNT, CDR2 YENEEA. Trimming cost V 3 bases and J 9 bases; bases outside gene matches: 5.

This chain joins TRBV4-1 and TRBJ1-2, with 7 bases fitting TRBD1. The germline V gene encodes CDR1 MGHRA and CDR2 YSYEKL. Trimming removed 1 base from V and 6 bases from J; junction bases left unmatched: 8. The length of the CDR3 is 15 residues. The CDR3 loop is CASSQVLTGRDGYTF. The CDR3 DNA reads TGCGCCAGCAGCCAAGTACTGACAGGGCGGGATGGCTACACCTTC.

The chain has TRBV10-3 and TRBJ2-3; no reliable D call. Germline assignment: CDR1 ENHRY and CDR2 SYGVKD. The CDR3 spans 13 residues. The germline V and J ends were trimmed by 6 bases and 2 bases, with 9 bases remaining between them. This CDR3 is CAIRGRYTDTQYF. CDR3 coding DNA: TGTGCCATCAGAGGACGATACACAGATACGCAGTATTTT.

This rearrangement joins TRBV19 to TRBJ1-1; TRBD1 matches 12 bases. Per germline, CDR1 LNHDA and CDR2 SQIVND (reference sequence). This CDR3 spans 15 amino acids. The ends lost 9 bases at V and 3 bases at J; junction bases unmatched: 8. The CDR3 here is CASRDRGRVDTEAFF. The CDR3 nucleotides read TGTGCCAGCCGGGACAGGGGGCGCGTGGACACTGAAGCTTTCTTT.

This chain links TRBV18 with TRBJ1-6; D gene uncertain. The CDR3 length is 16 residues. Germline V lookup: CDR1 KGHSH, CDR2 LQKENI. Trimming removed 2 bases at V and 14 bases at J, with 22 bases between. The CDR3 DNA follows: TGTGCCAGCTCACCAGGTCTCGGCACCATGGGTAGCACCCTCCACTTT. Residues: CASSPGLGTMGSTLHF.

CDR3 in DNA: TGTGCCAGTTCAGAGGATCGGGGACCTATCGGGTATCAGCCCCAGCATTTT. The encoded protein is CASSEDRGPIGYQPQHF. V gene TRBV19 combines with J gene TRBJ1-5; D may be TRBD1 (5 bases). Germline V gene sequence: CDR1 LNHDA, CDR2 SQIVND (reference sequence). V lost 8 bases, J lost 5 bases, and 25 bases lay in between. The CDR3 is made up of 17 amino acids.

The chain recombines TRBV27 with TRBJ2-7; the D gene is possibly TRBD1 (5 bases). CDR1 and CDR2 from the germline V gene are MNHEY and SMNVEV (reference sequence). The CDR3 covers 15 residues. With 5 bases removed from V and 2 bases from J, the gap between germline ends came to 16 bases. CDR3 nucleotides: TGTGCCAGCAGTCCCAATAGACAGCTAACCTACGAGCAGTACTTC. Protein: CASSPNRQLTYEQYF.

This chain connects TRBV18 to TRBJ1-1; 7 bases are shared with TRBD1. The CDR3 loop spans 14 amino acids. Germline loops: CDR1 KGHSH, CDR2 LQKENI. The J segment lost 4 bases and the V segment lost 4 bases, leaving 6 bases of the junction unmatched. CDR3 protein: CASSQNPGGTEAFF. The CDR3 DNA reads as TGTGCCAGCTCACAAAATCCAGGGGGCACTGAAGCTTTCTTT.

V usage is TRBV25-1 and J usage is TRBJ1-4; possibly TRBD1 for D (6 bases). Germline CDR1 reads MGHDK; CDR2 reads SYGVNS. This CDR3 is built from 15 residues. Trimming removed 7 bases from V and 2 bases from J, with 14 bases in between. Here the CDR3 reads CASTEGGGTNEKLFF. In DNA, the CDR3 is TGTGCCAGCACCGAGGGGGGGGGCACTAATGAAAAACTGTTTTTT.